The sequence of this T cell receptor (beta chain) was determined in a study of vaccination and CD4 T cells after COVID-19. There are 16 residues in the CDR3. V lost 3 bases and J lost 3, with 17 bases in between. In germline, CDR1 is SGHNT, CDR2 YYREEE (reference sequence). Sample treatment: roughly 10-day PBMC culture with coronavirus spike peptide pools or control peptides (ViraFEST assay). About this clonotype itself: What it binds is not known.

The Oncomine TCR Beta short-read assay sequenced DNA from cultured CD4+ T cells. TCRdb re-derived calls from the PCR reads in MiXCR, one entry per CDR3 protein. This table holds around 14,000 distinct CDR3 sequences, more than 45% found once. This clonotype was sampled from a human donor who had recovered from COVID-19. Material for sequencing was CD4+ T cells from blood, cultured in vitro. The V call is TRBV5-4, the J call TRBJ2-3; D possibly corresponds to TRBD1 (6 bases). In DNA, the CDR3 is TGTGCCAGCAGCTCAGGGGCCGGGACCACAACAGATACGCAGTATTTT. It yields the protein CASSSGAGTTTDTQYF.